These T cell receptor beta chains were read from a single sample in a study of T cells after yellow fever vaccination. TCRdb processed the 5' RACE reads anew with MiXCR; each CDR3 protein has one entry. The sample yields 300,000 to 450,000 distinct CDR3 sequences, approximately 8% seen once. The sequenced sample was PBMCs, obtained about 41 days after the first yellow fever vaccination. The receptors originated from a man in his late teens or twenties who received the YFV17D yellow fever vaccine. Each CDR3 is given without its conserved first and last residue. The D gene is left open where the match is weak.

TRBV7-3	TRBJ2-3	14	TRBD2	ASSFGTSRDTDTQY
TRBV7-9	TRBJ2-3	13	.	ASSGDLFPPYTQY
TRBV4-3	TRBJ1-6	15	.	ASSQDTGSSYNSPLH
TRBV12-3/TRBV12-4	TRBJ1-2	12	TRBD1	ASTQDRGDYGYT
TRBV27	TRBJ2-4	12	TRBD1	ASSSHDRAGIQY
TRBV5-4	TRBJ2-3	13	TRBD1	ASSIDRVGTDTQY
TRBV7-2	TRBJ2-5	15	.	ASSLVGRRNHQETQY
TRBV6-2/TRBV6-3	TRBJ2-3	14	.	ASISAVGRSADTQY
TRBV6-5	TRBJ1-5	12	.	ASSYLGGSQPQH
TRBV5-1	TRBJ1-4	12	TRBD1	ASSLEAGGEKLF
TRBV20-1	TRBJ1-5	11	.	SASHSPKQPQH
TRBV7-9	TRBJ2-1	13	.	ASSPSLQGGYEQF
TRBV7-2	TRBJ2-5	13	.	ASSLGVAAEETQY
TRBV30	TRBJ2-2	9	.	AWSRAGELF
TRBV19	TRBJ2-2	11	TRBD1	ASRDRETGELF
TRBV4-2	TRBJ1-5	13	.	ASSQERMGNQPQH
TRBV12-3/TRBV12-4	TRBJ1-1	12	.	ASSSRSWNTEAF
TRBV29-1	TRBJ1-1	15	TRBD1	SVGGAWTGDFNTEAF
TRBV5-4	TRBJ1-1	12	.	ASSLYISLTEAF
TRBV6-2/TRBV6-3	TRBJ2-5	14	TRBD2	ASSLPQRGLIETQY
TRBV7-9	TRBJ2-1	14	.	ASSSPAGVYGDEQF
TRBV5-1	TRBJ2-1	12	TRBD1	ASSQDRPRDEQF
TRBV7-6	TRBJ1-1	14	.	ASSPQAGHMNTEAF
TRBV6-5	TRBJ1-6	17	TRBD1	ASSSQGGSTGTSYSPLH
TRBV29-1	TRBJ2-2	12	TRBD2	STQGGGNTGELF
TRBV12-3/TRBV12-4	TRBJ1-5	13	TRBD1	ASSLTDRGNQPQH
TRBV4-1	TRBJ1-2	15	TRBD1	ASSKETGVRGNSGYT
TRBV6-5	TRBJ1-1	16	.	ASSYSGLETLKGTEAF
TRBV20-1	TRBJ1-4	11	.	SVRGGPNEKLF
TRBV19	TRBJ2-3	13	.	ASIRDVSSTDTQY
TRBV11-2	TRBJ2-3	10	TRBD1	ASSIGQGRQY
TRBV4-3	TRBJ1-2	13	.	ASSQGAPGTRGYT
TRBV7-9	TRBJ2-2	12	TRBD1	ATGSGTGTGELF
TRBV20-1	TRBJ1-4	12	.	SASRTPVGEKLF
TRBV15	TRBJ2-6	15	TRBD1	ATSRGQITSGANVLT
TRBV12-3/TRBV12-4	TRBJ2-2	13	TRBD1	ASSLWDRSTGELF
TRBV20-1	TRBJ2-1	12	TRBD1	SALGQTFLNEQF